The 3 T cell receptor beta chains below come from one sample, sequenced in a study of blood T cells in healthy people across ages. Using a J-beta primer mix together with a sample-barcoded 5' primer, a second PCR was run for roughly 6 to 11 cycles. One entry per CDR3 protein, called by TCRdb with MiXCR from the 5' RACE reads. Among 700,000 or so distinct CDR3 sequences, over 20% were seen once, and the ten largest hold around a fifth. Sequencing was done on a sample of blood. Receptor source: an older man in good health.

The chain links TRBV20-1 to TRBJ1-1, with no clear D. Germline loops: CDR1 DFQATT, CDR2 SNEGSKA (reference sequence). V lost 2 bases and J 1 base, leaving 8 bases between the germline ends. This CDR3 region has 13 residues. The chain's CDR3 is CSARYRPNTEAFF. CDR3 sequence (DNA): TGCAGTGCTAGATACAGACCGAACACTGAAGCTTTCTTT.

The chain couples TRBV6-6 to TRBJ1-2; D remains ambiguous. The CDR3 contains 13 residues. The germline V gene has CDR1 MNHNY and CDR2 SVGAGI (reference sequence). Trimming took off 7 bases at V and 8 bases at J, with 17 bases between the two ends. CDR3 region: CASTQRGSQGYTF. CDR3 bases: TGTGCCAGCACGCAACGCGGCTCACAGGGCTACACCTTC.

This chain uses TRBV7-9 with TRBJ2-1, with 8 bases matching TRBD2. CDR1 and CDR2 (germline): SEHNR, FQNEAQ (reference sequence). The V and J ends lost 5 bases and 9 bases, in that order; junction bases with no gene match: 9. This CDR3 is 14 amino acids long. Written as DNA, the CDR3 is TGTGCCAGCAGCCTTAGCGGGGTGGATACTGAGCAGTTCTTC. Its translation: CASSLSGVDTEQFF.